Listed below are T cell receptor beta chains from one sample, sequenced in a study of graft-versus-host responses after intestinal transplantation. Assay: immunoSEQ multiplex PCR; the TCRdb copy retains only in-frame clones and omits some. This sample carries some 19,000 clones, approximately 40% of them seen once, and the ten largest clones take 1.5% to 2%. The specimen comprised alloreactive CD8+ T cells from a mixed lymphocyte reaction culture, sampled before intestinal transplant. Receptors were obtained from a human patient who received an intestinal transplant. Each CDR3 is given with its conserved first and last residue. The D gene is left open where the match is weak. Rows may omit the clone size; those that give it use once, few, many or a size class.

d_call j_call v_call clone_size cdr3_nt cdr3_aa
NA TRBJ1-4 TRBV6-6 few TGTGCCAGCAGTTATTGGGACGGAAATGAAAAACTGTTTTTT CASSYWDGNEKLFF
TRBD1 TRBJ1-1 TRBV5-1 few TGCGCCAGCAGCTGGGGACAGGGTAAAACTGAAGCTTTCTTT CASSWGQGKTEAFF
NA TRBJ2-7 TRBV6-6 NA TGTGCCAGCAGTTACGCTACTAGCCTCCTGTTGTACGAGCAGTACTTC CASSYATSLLLYEQYF
NA TRBJ2-2 TRBV6-1 NA TGTGCCAGCGCCGGACTGAACACCGGGGAGCTGTTTTTT CASAGLNTGELFF
NA TRBJ2-1 TRBV28 NA TGTGCCAGCAGTCCGCCCTCCGGGCGCTGGGGCAATGAGCAGTTCTTC CASSPPSGRWGNEQFF
TRBD2 TRBJ2-7 TRBV7-2 NA TGTGCCAGCAGCTTAAGGGCTAGCGGGACCTACGAGCAGTACTTC CASSLRASGTYEQYF
NA TRBJ2-1 TRBV19 once TGTGCCAGTAGTGGCTCAGGGGCCTACAATGAGCAGTTCTTC CASSGSGAYNEQFF
TRBD1 TRBJ1-2 TRBV19 NA TGTGCCAGTTCCGGGACAGGGGCCCTTTTGGATGGCTACACCTTC CASSGTGALLDGYTF
TRBD2 TRBJ2-5 TRBV7-3 NA TGTGCCAGCAGCGCGAGGCTAGCGGACGAAGAGACCCAGTACTTC CASSARLADEETQYF
NA TRBJ1-3 TRBV6-5 few TGTGCCAGCAGGGGAGGGTCCGTCTCTGGAAACACCATATATTTT CASRGGSVSGNTIYF
NA TRBJ2-5 TRBV4-2 NA TGTGCCAGCAGCCAAGATTATCTCGGCGGGGGCCCCCAAGAGACCCAGTACTTC CASSQDYLGGGPQETQYF
TRBD2 TRBJ2-7 TRBV28 NA TGTGCCAGCAGTTTTGGACTAGCGGGAGGGTTAAGGGAGCAGTACTTC CASSFGLAGGLREQYF
NA TRBJ1-1 TRBV19 NA TGTGCCAGTAGGGTGACAGGAGGTAACACTGAAGCTTTCTTT CASRVTGGNTEAFF
NA TRBJ2-1 TRBV6-1 once TGTGCCGGCACCGATCTAGGGAATGAGCAGTTCTTC CAGTDLGNEQFF
NA TRBJ2-7 TRBV15 NA TGTGCCACCAGCAGAGCCGGGACAAACTACGAGCAGTACTTC CATSRAGTNYEQYF
TRBD1 TRBJ2-2 TRBV11-2 NA TGTGCCAGCAGCTTAAAAACAGGGGGCACCGGGGAGCTGTTTTTT CASSLKTGGTGELFF
NA TRBJ2-3 TRBV2 once TGTGCCAGCAGAATTGAGGCGCTAGCGCCCTTCGCAGATACGCAGTATTTT CASRIEALAPFADTQYF
NA TRBJ2-7 TRBV27 NA TGTGCCAGCAGTTCCGACGGATACGAGCAGTACTTC CASSSDGYEQYF
TRBD1 TRBJ1-3 TRBV18 NA TGTGCCAGCTCATCGGTAACCGGGACAGGCTCTGGAAACACCATATATTTT CASSSVTGTGSGNTIYF
NA TRBJ2-2 TRBV7-3 few TGTGCCAGCAGCTTACAGGGAATGAACACCGGGGAGCTGTTTTTT CASSLQGMNTGELFF
NA TRBJ1-5 TRBV4-1 few TGCGCCAGCAGCCAAGGCCGGGTCGGGGGTCAGCCCCAGCATTTT CASSQGRVGGQPQHF
NA TRBJ1-1 TRBV10-3 few TGTGCCATCAGCGCGTTTACGGGGAACACTGAAGCTTTCTTT CAISAFTGNTEAFF
TRBD2 TRBJ2-1 TRBV7-3 medium-sized TGTGCCAGCAGCCCGGGGGGGGTCAATGAGCAGTTCTTC CASSPGGVNEQFF
TRBD2 TRBJ2-1 TRBV6-6 NA TGTGCCAGCGGACCGACGGGGGGTCCTGAGCAGTTCTTC CASGPTGGPEQFF
NA TRBJ2-7 TRBV27 NA TGTGCCAGCAGTTCCGTAATCCAGGGTCTACGGTACGAGCAGTACTTC CASSSVIQGLRYEQYF
NA TRBJ2-5 TRBV2 NA TGTGCCAGCAGTGCGGATGGGGGCCAAGAGACCCAGTACTTC CASSADGGQETQYF
NA TRBJ2-1 TRBV5-6 NA TGTGCTAGCAGCTTGGATCCAGACTTGGGCTTTGAGCAGTTCTTC CASSLDPDLGFEQFF
NA TRBJ2-7 TRBV9 many TGTGCCAGCAGCCCCGGACCTACCACAATTTACGAGCAGTACTTC CASSPGPTTIYEQYF
NA TRBJ2-7 TRBV5-1 NA TGCGCCAGCAGCTTGGTGGATCGATACGAGCAGTACTTC CASSLVDRYEQYF
NA TRBJ2-7 TRBV30 NA TGTGCCTGGAGTGAGGTTGTAAAGCAGTACTTC CAWSEVVKQYF
NA TRBJ2-2 TRBV10-3 few TGTGCCATCAGCGCCGGCGGCTACACCGGGGAGCTGTTTTTT CAISAGGYTGELFF
TRBD1 TRBJ1-3 TRBV7-3 medium-sized TGTGCCAGCAGCTTGGACAGGGCCTTCTCTGGAAACACCATATATTTT CASSLDRAFSGNTIYF
NA TRBJ1-2 TRBV6-1 NA TGTGCCAGCAGCCAAGGGACCGCTAAGAACTATGGCTACACCTTC CASSQGTAKNYGYTF
NA TRBJ2-1 TRBV9 few TGTGCCAGCAGCGCAGGACGGGCGAGCGATGAGCAGTTCTTC CASSAGRASDEQFF
NA TRBJ1-2 TRBV6-5 NA TGTGCCAGCGGTCAGGGGTTGGTCTACGGCTACACCTTC CASGQGLVYGYTF
TRBD2 TRBJ2-5 TRBV7-9 NA TGTGCCAGCAGCCGGGGACTAGCAGAGACCCAGTACTTC CASSRGLAETQYF
TRBD1 TRBJ2-7 TRBV5-1 medium-sized TGCGCCAGCAGCTCCCAGGGGGCGTACGAGCAGTACTTC CASSSQGAYEQYF
NA TRBJ2-5 TRBV6-1 NA TGTGCCAGCAGTTGGACACAAGAGACCCAGTACTTC CASSWTQETQYF
NA TRBJ1-1 TRBV5-4 NA TGTGCCAGCAGCTCCAGGACCATGAACACTGAAGCTTTCTTT CASSSRTMNTEAFF
TRBD1 TRBJ1-2 TRBV27 NA TGTGCCAGCAGTCCTATAAGACAGGGACATGGCTACACCTTC CASSPIRQGHGYTF
TRBD1 TRBJ2-3 TRBV5-1 NA TGCGCCAGCAGCTTGGCCGGGACAGGGATCAGCACAGATACGCAGTATTTT CASSLAGTGISTDTQYF
NA TRBJ2-5 TRBV7-6 NA TGTGCCAGCAGCCTCTACTCGTTACAAGAGACCCAGTACTTC CASSLYSLQETQYF
TRBD2 TRBJ2-7 TRBV27 NA TGTGCCAGCAGTTCCGGGGCCGGGGGGTACGAGCAGTACTTC CASSSGAGGYEQYF
NA TRBJ1-4 TRBV2 few TGTGCCAGCGGAACCGAAAAACTGTTTTTT CASGTEKLFF
NA TRBJ2-3 TRBV4-1 NA TGCGCCAGCAGTCCCTTTCCCTCGGGGCGCACAGATACGCAGTATTTT CASSPFPSGRTDTQYF
TRBD2 TRBJ2-7 TRBV14 NA TGTGCCAGCAGCCCCCGGGGTAGCGGGCTCCCGAAACCCCACGAGCAGTACTTC CASSPRGSGLPKPHEQYF